This record covers a single T cell receptor (beta chain). Nothing much larger sits one base from this clone, and base qualities are not available. The data derive from a study of T cells in tuberculosis (dated by TCRdb to 2016 to 2019). In terms of the full investigation: The study combined CD1B tetramers and high-throughput TCR immunosequencing to characterize T cells specific for the mycobacterial lipid antigen glucose monomycolate (GMM).

Its CDR3 holds 13 amino acids, cysteine through phenylalanine. Of all the DNA, just the CDR3 is kept, 39 bases in frame from base 1. After removal of 3 bases from V and 6 bases from J, the junction retains 1 base not matched to a gene. CDR1 and CDR2 (LGHNA, YSLEER) derive from the germline V gene. Thawed, overnight-rested PBMC were stained with GMM-loaded CD1B tetramer, a Live/Dead dye and anti-CD3, then sorted on a FACS Aria II. CD1B tetramers were loaded with C32 glucose monomycolate purified from Rhodococcus equi. PBMC used for tetramer sorting had been depleted of CD14-expressing monocytes for a separate study before cryopreservation. From each donor, some 100,000 tetramer-negative cells were also sorted and analyzed side by side with the tetramer-positive cells. Antigen-specific T cells were sorted from several healthy South African adults using GMM-loaded CD1B tetramers. TCR-alpha and TCR-beta chains were sequenced unpaired, so chain pairing information was not available. The immunoSEQ multiplex PCR assay was used to generate TCR libraries, with TCR-beta and/or TCR-alpha/delta assays applied to each sample. The amplified TCR libraries were sequenced on the Illumina high-throughput platform. In the paper's pipeline: Clustering and dimensionality reduction relied on pairwise TCRdist distances among GMM-specific receptors from T cells that were either sorted ex vivo or expanded in vitro. Sequence motifs defined by gene usage and CDR3 content were tested for enrichment in tetramer-positive versus tetramer-negative populations. TCRdb took this table from immuneACCESS and kept in-frame rearrangements with V and J called. Such tables lack part of the clones; where checked against another copy, unresolved V genes explain under half of the gap, and the rest is unexplained. D and trimming come from the DNA, and the V and J calls and clone size come from that table. This sample comprises 50,000 or so clones, 70% to 90% of them detected only once. Of the sample, 20% to 25% falls within the top ten clones.

Here is what the overall study found, with its caveats: T cells binding the CD1B-GMM tetramer with low affinity may have been missed by the stringent sort gate.

The V gene is TRBV4-3 and the J gene is TRBJ2-2; 7 of the junction bases match TRBD2. The receptor was derived from an adult woman with latent tuberculosis. Sequencing was carried out using CD1b-GMM tetramer-negative cells sorted from PBMCs. In light of the paper, this sample's cell subset or site label describes: T cells not binding CD1B-GMM tetramer, sorted from same donor. Here is the DNA: TGCGCCAGCAGCCATAGCGGGTCCGGGGAGCTGTTTTTT. Its product reads: CASSHSGSGELFF.